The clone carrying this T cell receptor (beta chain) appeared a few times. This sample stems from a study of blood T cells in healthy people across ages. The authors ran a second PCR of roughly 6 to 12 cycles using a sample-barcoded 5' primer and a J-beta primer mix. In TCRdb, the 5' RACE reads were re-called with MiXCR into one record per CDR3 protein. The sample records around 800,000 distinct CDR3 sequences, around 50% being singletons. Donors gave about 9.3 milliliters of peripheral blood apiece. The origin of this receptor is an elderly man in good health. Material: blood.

The chain's CDR3 is CASSGPGVSTDTQYF. In DNA, the CDR3 is TGTGCCAGCAGCGGACCAGGGGTTAGCACAGATACGCAGTATTTT. The rearrangement uses TRBV9 and TRBJ2-3, with a weak D call TRBD1 (6 bases). Trimming pared 3 bases from V and 0 bases from J, leaving 11 bases between. This CDR3 has 15 residues. In germline, CDR1 is SGDLS, CDR2 YYNGEE.